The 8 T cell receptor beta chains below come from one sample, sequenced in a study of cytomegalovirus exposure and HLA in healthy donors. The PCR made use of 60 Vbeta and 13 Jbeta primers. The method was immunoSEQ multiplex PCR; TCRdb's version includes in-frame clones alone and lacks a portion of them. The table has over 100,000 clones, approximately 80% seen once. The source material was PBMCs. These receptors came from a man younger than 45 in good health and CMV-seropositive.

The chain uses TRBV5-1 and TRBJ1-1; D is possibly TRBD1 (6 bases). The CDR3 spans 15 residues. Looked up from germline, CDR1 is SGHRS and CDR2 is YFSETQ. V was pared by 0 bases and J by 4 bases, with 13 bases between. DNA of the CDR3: TGCGCCAGCAGCTTGGGGGGGGGCTCTGGCACTGAAGCTTTCTTT. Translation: CASSLGGGSGTEAFF.

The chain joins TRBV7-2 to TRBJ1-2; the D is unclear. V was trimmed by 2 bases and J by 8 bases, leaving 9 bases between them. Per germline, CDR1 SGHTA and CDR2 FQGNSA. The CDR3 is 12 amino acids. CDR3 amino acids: CASSLRGSGYTF. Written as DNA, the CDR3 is TGTGCCAGCAGCTTACGTGGTAGCGGCTACACCTTC.

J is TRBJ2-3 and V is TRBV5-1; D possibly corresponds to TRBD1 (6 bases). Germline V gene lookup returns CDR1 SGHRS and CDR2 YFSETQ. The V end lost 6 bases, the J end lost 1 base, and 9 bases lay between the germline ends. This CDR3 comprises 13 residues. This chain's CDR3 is CASTPGGTDTQYF. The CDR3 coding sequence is TGCGCCAGCACCCCAGGGGGCACAGATACGCAGTATTTT.

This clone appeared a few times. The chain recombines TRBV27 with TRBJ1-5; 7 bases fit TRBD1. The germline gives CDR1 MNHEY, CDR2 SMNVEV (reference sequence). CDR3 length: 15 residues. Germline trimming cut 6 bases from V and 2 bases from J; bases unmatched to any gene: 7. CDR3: CASSRQGFGNQPQHF. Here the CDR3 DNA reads TGTGCCAGCAGCAGACAGGGTTTTGGCAATCAGCCCCAGCATTTT.

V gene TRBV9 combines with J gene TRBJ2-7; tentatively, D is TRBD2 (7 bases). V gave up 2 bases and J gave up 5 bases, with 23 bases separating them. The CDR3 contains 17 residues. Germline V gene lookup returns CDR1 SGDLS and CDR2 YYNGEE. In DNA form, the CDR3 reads TGTGCCAGCAGCGTGGGGTATGGGTGGGGGGGCCGGGACGAGCAGTACTTC. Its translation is CASSVGYGWGGRDEQYF.

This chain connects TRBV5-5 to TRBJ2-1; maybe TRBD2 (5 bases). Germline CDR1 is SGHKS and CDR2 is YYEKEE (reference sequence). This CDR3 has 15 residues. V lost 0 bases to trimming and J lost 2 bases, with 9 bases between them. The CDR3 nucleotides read TGTGCCAGCAGCTTGGTCCAGCGGCCCTACAATGAGCAGTTCTTC. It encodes CASSLVQRPYNEQFF.

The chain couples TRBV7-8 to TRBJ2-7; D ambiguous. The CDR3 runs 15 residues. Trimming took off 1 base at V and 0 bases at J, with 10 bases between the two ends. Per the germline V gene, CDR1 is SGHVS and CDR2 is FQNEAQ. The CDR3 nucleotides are TGTGCCAGCAGCTTAGGCGGCTCAAGCTCCTACGAGCAGTACGTC. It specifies CASSLGGSSSYEQYV.

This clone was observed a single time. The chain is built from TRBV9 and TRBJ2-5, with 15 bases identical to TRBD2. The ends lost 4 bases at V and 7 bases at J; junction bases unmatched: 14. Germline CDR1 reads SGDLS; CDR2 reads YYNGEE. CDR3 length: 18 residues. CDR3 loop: CASSKGLAGGRRGGTQYF. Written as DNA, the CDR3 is TGTGCCAGCAGCAAAGGACTAGCGGGAGGGCGGAGGGGGGGGACCCAGTACTTC.